The 29 T cell receptor beta chains below all came from one sample that was sequenced in a study of breast tumors, draining lymph nodes, adjacent tissues. The lymph nodes were axillary draining lymph nodes from breast cancer patients. TCRdb reprocessed the multiplex PCR reads via MiXCR and lists one record per CDR3 protein. This sample has over 200,000 distinct CDR3 sequences, with less than 40% found just once. Specimen: axillary lymph node tissue. These receptors were obtained from a female donor with breast cancer. Some clones in this sample may be carry-over from other donors' samples.

The CDR3 region is CASSVTTGGISPLHF. As DNA, the CDR3 is TGTGCCAGCAGCGTTACGACAGGGGGGATTTCACCCCTCCACTTT. The J gene is TRBJ1-6, the V gene TRBV9; 9 bases match TRBD1. In germline, CDR1 is SGDLS, CDR2 YYNGEE. The CDR3 runs to 15 residues. The V gene end was trimmed by 2 bases and the J gene end by 9 bases; junction bases not matched to a gene: 6.

The gene calls are TRBV24-1 and TRBJ2-6; D is perhaps TRBD1 (6 bases). Deletions cut 4 bases from V and 4 bases from J, with 10 bases between. The length of the CDR3 is 15 residues. CDR1 is KGHDR and CDR2 is SFDVKD in the germline V gene. The CDR3 protein is CATSDRGQGANVLTF. As DNA, the CDR3 is TGTGCCACCAGTGACCGCGGACAGGGGGCCAACGTCCTGACTTTC.

This clonotype was observed at least ten times. This chain connects TRBV6-6 to TRBJ2-7, with D possibly TRBD2 on 7 matching bases. V was cut by 5 bases and J by 3 bases, with 14 bases left in between. Germline values: CDR1 MNHNY, CDR2 SVGAGI (reference sequence). The CDR3 is 14 residues long. CDR3 residues: CASSERDTFYEQYF. DNA for the CDR3: TGTGCCAGCAGTGAGCGGGACACCTTCTACGAGCAGTACTTC.

V usage is TRBV27 and J usage is TRBJ2-7; perhaps TRBD2 as D (6 bases). The germline V gene has CDR1 MNHEY and CDR2 SMNVEV (reference sequence). The V gene lost 0 bases and the J gene lost 4 bases, with 16 bases spanning the gap. The CDR3 loop spans 16 amino acids. The DNA of the CDR3 is TGTGCCAGCAGTTTATCGATTCCGGGAGACGGGTACGAGCAGTACTTC. Translated, it gives CASSLSIPGDGYEQYF.

Points on this clonotype: One junction end does not reproduce the germline sequence, and a read error may be involved. The chain couples TRBV29-1 to TRBJ1-3, with D perhaps TRBD1 (5 bases). Germline V gene lookup returns CDR1 SQVTM and CDR2 ANQGSEA. The CDR3 loop spans 15 amino acids. The DNA for the CDR3 is TGCAGCGTAGGGACCGAGACTTTCACTGGAAACACCATATACTTT. This sequence encodes CSVGTETFTGNTIYF. Combining the CDR3 with reference TRBV29-1 and TRBJ1-3 gives the whole variable domain SAVISQKPSRDICQRGTSLTIQCQVDSQVTMMFWYRQQPGQSLTLIATANQGSEATYESGFVIDKFPISRPNLTFSTLTVSNMSPEDSSIYLCSVGTETFTGNTIYFGEGSWLTVV.

Turning to this clonotype: Since a much larger clone is just one base distant, this may be a read error. The chain couples TRBV11-2 to TRBJ2-7; TRBD1 matches at 8 bases. Germline V gene sequence: CDR1 SGHAT, CDR2 FQNNGV. V shed 11 bases and J 6 bases; nucleotides not matched to a gene: 15. The CDR3 covers 14 residues. The CDR3: CAWSTGQGASEQYF. The CDR3 DNA is TGTGCCTGGAGTACCGGACAGGGTGCATCCGAGCAGTACTTC.

At least ten counts were recorded for this clonotype. The chain is built from TRBV14 and TRBJ2-1, with D possibly called TRBD1 or TRBD2 (5 bases each). The CDR3 totals 17 residues. Germline-derived CDR1 and CDR2 are SGHDN and FVKESK. Trimming shortened V by 6 bases and J by 0 bases, and 18 bases separated the two germline ends. CDR3 coding DNA: TGTGCCAGCAGTCTTACTTCCGGGACGGTCTCCTACAATGAGCAGTTCTTC. Translation gives CASSLTSGTVSYNEQFF.

Points on this clonotype: Since no conserved phenylalanine or tryptophan closes the CDR3, a read error is the likely cause. This chain links TRBV20-1 with TRBJ1-5; maybe TRBD1 (5 bases). The germline V gene has CDR1 DFQATT and CDR2 SNEGSKA (reference sequence). Trimming shortened V by 0 bases and J by 2 bases, and 17 bases separated the two germline ends. The CDR3 loop spans 17 amino acids. The CDR3 DNA follows: TGCAGTGCTAGAGATGGGACGCAGTTCAGTGGCAATCAGCCCCAGCATGGT. Translation: CSARDGTQFSGNQPQHG.

This clonotype occurred many times. This chain links TRBV20-1 with TRBJ1-2, with 7 nucleotides matching TRBD1. The CDR3 is made up of 11 amino acids. CDR1 is DFQATT, CDR2 SNEGSKA, per germline (reference sequence). V was pared by 6 bases and J by 8 bases, with 6 bases of the junction left unmatched. The CDR3 DNA is TGCAGTGCGAGACAGGGTAGCGGCTACACCTTC. Its translation is CSARQGSGYTF.

A single count supports this clonotype. The rearrangement uses TRBV6-5 and TRBJ2-7; 12 nucleotides align to TRBD1. Germline loops: CDR1 MNHEY, CDR2 SVGAGI. The V and J ends lost 7 bases and 6 bases, in that order; junction bases with no gene match: 7. CDR3 length: 14 residues. CDR3 in amino acids: CASIQGTGGIEQYF. CDR3 in DNA: TGTGCCAGCATTCAGGGGACAGGGGGCATCGAGCAGTACTTC.

This clonotype occurred a few times. This could be a read error, since a much larger clone is one nucleotide away. The chain combines TRBV20-1 with TRBJ2-7, with unresolved D. Looked up from germline, CDR1 is DFQATT and CDR2 is SNEGSKA (reference sequence). This CDR3 has 13 residues. The chain's CDR3 is CSASPVNSYAQYF. In nucleotides, the CDR3 is TGCAGTGCTAGTCCGGTCAACAGCTACGCGCAGTACTTC.

J is TRBJ1-2 and V is TRBV7-8, with 8 bases fitting TRBD1. CDR3 length: 15 residues. J was trimmed by 4 bases and V by 2 bases; bases with no gene match: 6. Germline V gene lookup returns CDR1 SGHVS and CDR2 FQNEAQ. The CDR3 coding sequence is TGTGCCAGCAGCTTATCGGGACAGGCGGGCTATGGCTACACCTTC. Translation: CASSLSGQAGYGYTF.

The chain carries TRBV6-1 and TRBJ1-2; 12 bases match TRBD1. V trimming: 3 bases; J trimming: 5 bases; junction bases outside the gene matches: 7. The CDR3 totals 16 residues. Looked up from germline, CDR1 is MNHNS and CDR2 is SASEGT. For the CDR3, the DNA is TGTGCCAGCAGTGAGGGACAGGGGGCTATAATTTATGGCTACACCTTC. Its protein product is CASSEGQGAIIYGYTF.

A few counts support this clonotype. The CDR3, as DNA: TGCGCCAGCAGCTTGGTGGGCGGGATAGACGACGAGCAGTACTTC. Its protein product is CASSLVGGIDDEQYF. V usage is TRBV5-1 and J usage is TRBJ2-7; TRBD2 is a possible D gene (6 bases). Germline V gives CDR1 SGHRS, CDR2 YFSETQ. The length of the CDR3 is 15 residues. V was shortened by 0 bases and J by 5 bases, with 15 bases between the two germline ends.

This clonotype was observed at least ten times. The V and J genes are TRBV4-1 and TRBJ2-1, with D unclear. Looked up from germline, CDR1 is MGHRA and CDR2 is YSYEKL. The CDR3 is 13 amino acids. The V end lost 1 base, the J end lost 4 bases, and 5 bases lay between the germline ends. The CDR3 DNA reads TGCGCCAGCAGCCAAGCTCGGTACAATGAGCAGTTCTTC. Protein sequence: CASSQARYNEQFF.

The genes are TRBV15 and TRBJ1-2; possible D gene TRBD1, 6 bases. Germline CDR1 is LNHNV and CDR2 is YYDKDF (reference sequence). The CDR3 contains 16 residues. V was pared by 3 bases and J by 3 bases, with 17 bases between. The CDR3 sequence is CATSSATNRDDYGYTF. The CDR3 DNA reads as TGTGCCACCAGCAGTGCAACTAACAGGGATGACTATGGCTACACCTTC.

As to this clonotype: A much larger clone lies a single base off, so this may be a read error. The chain uses TRBV5-1 and TRBJ2-2; tentative D call: TRBD1 (5 bases). The germline gives CDR1 SGHRS, CDR2 YFSETQ. This CDR3 is built from 16 residues. CDR3 protein: CASSLGQGMNAGELFF. In DNA form, the CDR3 reads TGCGCCAGCAGCTTGGGGCAGGGAATGAACGCCGGGGAGCTGTTTTTT.

The gene calls are TRBV3-1 and TRBJ1-2; 7 positions match TRBD1. J gave up 4 bases and V 2 bases, and 7 bases lay outside the gene matches. The CDR3 consists of 15 residues. CDR1 LGHDT and CDR2 YNNKEL come from the germline V gene (reference sequence). Here the CDR3 DNA reads TGTGCCAGCAGCCAACGAGGGGGCGGGAGCTATGGCTACACCTTC. Translated: CASSQRGGGSYGYTF.

This clonotype was counted only a few times. A much bigger clone sits one base away, suggesting this may be a read error. This rearrangement joins TRBV9 to TRBJ2-5, with 14 bases fitting TRBD2. This CDR3 region has 17 residues. Germline V lookup: CDR1 SGDLS, CDR2 YYNGEE. The CDR3: CASSAGLAGAFQATQYF. CDR3 nucleotide sequence: TGTGCCAGCAGCGCGGGACTAGCGGGAGCCTTCCAAGCGACCCAGTACTTC.

This clonotype was found a few times. V and J are TRBV10-2 and TRBJ2-3, with TRBD2 as a possible D gene (6 bases). Trimming took off 0 bases at V and 2 bases at J, with 12 bases between the two ends. The CDR3 covers 16 residues. Per the germline V gene, CDR1 is WSHSY and CDR2 is SAAADI. The CDR3 DNA sequence: TGCGCCAGCAGTGAGTCGGGGGGAGTGTCCACAGATACGCAGTATTTT. This gives the protein CASSESGGVSTDTQYF.

The chain recombines TRBV4-2 with TRBJ1-2; D is unresolved. Trimming took off 4 bases at V and 2 bases at J, with 14 bases between the two ends. This CDR3 has 15 residues. Germline CDR1 LGHNA, CDR2 YNFKEQ. CDR3 residues: CASSLKSGRNYGYTF. The DNA of the CDR3 is TGTGCCAGCAGCCTCAAGAGTGGGAGAAACTATGGCTACACCTTC.

This clonotype appeared many times. The chain combines TRBV2 with TRBJ2-3; 7 nucleotides agree with TRBD1. This CDR3 region has 16 residues. Trimming removed 7 bases from V and 1 base from J; junction bases left unmatched: 11. In germline, CDR1 is SNHLY, CDR2 FYNNEI. This chain's CDR3 is CASTLPRDRGTDTQYF. The CDR3 DNA reads as TGTGCCAGCACCCTGCCACGGGACAGAGGCACAGATACGCAGTATTTT.

This clonotype was observed at least ten times. V gene TRBV3-1 combines with J gene TRBJ2-5; D remains ambiguous. The V gene's germline CDR1 is LGHDT and CDR2 YNNKEL (reference sequence). The CDR3 runs to 13 residues. The V end lost 7 bases, the J end lost 5 bases, and 14 bases lay between the germline ends. The CDR3 DNA is TGTGCCAGCAACGACAAATTACGGGAGACCCAGTACTTC. It specifies CASNDKLRETQYF.

This clonotype was detected ten times or more. This chain joins TRBV5-1 and TRBJ2-1, with a tentative D call TRBD1 (6 bases). Trimming took off 1 base at V and 2 bases at J, with 10 bases between the two ends. The CDR3 spans 15 residues. The germline V gene encodes CDR1 SGHRS and CDR2 YFSETQ. CDR3 nucleotides: TGCGCCAGCAGCTTGTCGGGACACACCTACAATGAGCAGTTCTTC. This sequence encodes CASSLSGHTYNEQFF.

This clonotype was detected ten times or more. V gene TRBV6-5 combines with J gene TRBJ2-7; 8 bases line up with TRBD1. The CDR3 totals 13 residues. Germline V gene lookup returns CDR1 MNHEY and CDR2 SVGAGI. Germline trimming cut 2 bases from V and 6 bases from J; bases unmatched to any gene: 3. The CDR3 sequence: CASSYGGQAEQYF. In DNA, the CDR3 is TGTGCCAGCAGTTACGGGGGACAGGCCGAGCAGTACTTC.

This clonotype was detected only a few times. V and J are TRBV15 and TRBJ1-1; the D gene is possibly TRBD1 (5 bases). From germline, CDR1 is LNHNV and CDR2 YYDKDF (reference sequence). The CDR3 is 16 residues long. Trimming pared 4 bases from V and 5 bases from J, leaving 20 bases between. The CDR3 DNA reads TGTGCCACCAGCACTCCCCGGGGGAGGGCAGGAACTGAAGCTTTCTTT. Translating gives CATSTPRGRAGTEAFF.

This chain links TRBV7-9 with TRBJ1-6; possibly TRBD1 for D (6 bases). Germline-derived CDR1 and CDR2 are SEHNR and FQNEAQ (reference sequence). Trimming cost V 3 bases and J 8 bases, with 14 bases left between them. The CDR3 contains 15 residues. The DNA of the CDR3 is TGTGCCAGCAGCTTCGCGCGGGGGGCTCATTCACCCCTCCACTTT. It encodes CASSFARGAHSPLHF.

This clonotype was observed many times. The CDR3 nucleotides are TGTGCCAGCAGCCAAGTCCCAGCGAACTCCTACGAGCAGTACTTC. Protein product: CASSQVPANSYEQYF. V usage is TRBV4-2 and J usage is TRBJ2-7; no definite D call. Germline V gene data show CDR1 as LGHNA and CDR2 as YNFKEQ. The CDR3 length is 15 residues. V lost 1 base and J lost 0, with 10 bases in between.

Ten or more counts support this clonotype. The chain recombines TRBV11-3 with TRBJ1-5; D not certain. The germline CDR1 and CDR2 sequences are SGHNT and YENEEA. Trimming pared 8 bases from V and 1 base from J, leaving 9 bases between. CDR3 length: 13 residues. CDR3 sequence (DNA): TGTGCCAGCGCTCTGGGAAGCAATCAGCCCCAGCATTTT. This sequence encodes CASALGSNQPQHF.